This section outlines one TCR beta chain sequence together with its context. The antigen is not known. The study made its TCR cDNA through 5'RACE template switching. That step introduced a universal primer site along with UMIs. TCRdb fed the 5' RACE reads into MiXCR, producing one record per CDR3 protein. The sample holds 150,000 to 200,000 distinct CDR3 sequences, roughly 8.8% seen once. This CDR3 has 16 residues. CDR1 is LGHNA and CDR2 is YSLEER in the germline V gene. Trimming removed 3 bases from V and 7 bases from J, with 16 bases in between. The data were taken from a study of T cells after yellow fever vaccination. At the level of the study: Fractions low in cell number were prepared with SMART-Seq v4 Ultra Low Input. General study findings and limits: A secondary response was less intense yet reached its peak sooner, at day 5 versus 15. The bulk population could contribute abundant contaminating clonotypes to FACS-sorted repertoires.

This sample comprised CD8+ T cells sorted from PBMCs, obtained 45 days after the yellow fever booster vaccination. The rearrangement links TRBV4-3 to TRBJ1-6; tentative D call: TRBD1 (6 bases). This receptor was obtained from a man aged 18 to 35 who received the YFV17D yellow fever vaccine. CDR3 DNA sequence: TGCGCCAGCAGCCACATTTACAGGGCCGGCAATTCACCCCTCCACTTT. Amino acid sequence: CASSHIYRAGNSPLHF.